The 21 T cell receptor beta chains given below trace back to one sample, sequenced in a study of blood T cell repertoires in COVID-19. The repertoire was sequenced with immunoSEQ multiplex PCR; TCRdb's copy has only in-frame clones and lacks some. The sample holds around 300,000 clones, approximately 90% seen once. Input material: peripheral blood. These receptors were collected from a woman aged 30 to 39 with COVID-19, enrolled during active disease.

The chain couples TRBV30 to TRBJ2-4, with 7 bases aligning to TRBD1. The junction had 5 bases not matched to a gene; V was cut back by 2 bases and J by 7 bases. Germline CDR1 and CDR2: GTSNPN and SVGIG (reference sequence). CDR3 length: 13 residues. CDR3 DNA: TGTGCCTGGAGTAATGACAGGGTGAACATTCAGTACTTC. It encodes CAWSNDRVNIQYF.

The V and J genes are TRBV11-1 and TRBJ2-7; the match to TRBD1 covers 8 bases. Germline lookup yields CDR1 SGHAT and CDR2 FQDESV (reference sequence). The V gene end was trimmed by 5 bases and the J gene end by 6 bases; junction bases not matched to a gene: 3. The CDR3 consists of 12 residues. The CDR3 loop is CASSPDRGEQYF. In DNA form, the CDR3 reads TGTGCCAGCAGCCCAGACAGGGGCGAGCAGTACTTC.

The CDR3 protein is CASSSPGELPGNTIYF. The CDR3 coding sequence is TGTGCCAGCAGCTCCCCAGGGGAATTGCCTGGAAACACCATATATTTT. This sequence joins TRBV13 and TRBJ1-3; the D gene is possibly TRBD1 (6 bases). CDR1 and CDR2 (germline): PRHDT, FYEKMQ (reference sequence). The CDR3 consists of 16 residues. V lost 4 bases, J lost 2 bases, and 15 bases lay in between.

The rearrangement links TRBV7-9 to TRBJ2-3; unclear D gene. Trimming left V 1 base short and J 6 bases short, with 11 bases between. The germline V gene has CDR1 SEHNR and CDR2 FQNEAQ (reference sequence). This CDR3 is 14 amino acids long. CDR3 in DNA: TGTGCCAGCAGCTTAGACCCTTCCGGGGATACGCAGTATTTT. It codes for CASSLDPSGDTQYF.

The chain combines TRBV27 with TRBJ1-3; possibly TRBD1 for D (6 bases). Germline assignment: CDR1 MNHEY and CDR2 SMNVEV (reference sequence). Trimming stripped 3 bases from V and 4 bases from J, with 10 bases between. The CDR3 has 14 amino acids. The CDR3 bases are TGTGCCAGCAGTTTGACAGGTCAGGGAAACACCATATATTTT. Its protein product is CASSLTGQGNTIYF.

The chain links TRBV28 to TRBJ1-2; TRBD1 aligns across 7 bases. Germline CDR1 is MDHEN and CDR2 is SYDVKM. V shed 6 bases, J shed 0 bases, and the junction held 4 bases outside the gene matches. CDR3 length: 14 amino acids. CDR3 nucleotides: TGTGCCAGCAGGATCGGGACAGCTAACTATGGCTACACCTTC. As protein: CASRIGTANYGYTF.

The chain carries TRBV5-1 and TRBJ2-7; 9 positions agree with TRBD1. Trimming cost V 4 bases and J 5 bases; bases outside gene matches: 10. This CDR3 spans 15 amino acids. Germline V gene data show CDR1 as SGHRS and CDR2 as YFSETQ. The CDR3 loop reads CASSSNPGQGNEQYF. The CDR3 bases are TGCGCCAGCAGCAGTAACCCGGGACAGGGCAACGAGCAGTACTTC.

This chain links TRBV7-8 with TRBJ2-7; TRBD2 matches 9 bases. The V gene's germline CDR1 is SGHVS and CDR2 FQNEAQ. The CDR3 consists of 14 residues. Losses at the gene ends were 3 bases for V and 7 bases for J; bases not matched to a gene: 7. The CDR3 protein is CASSFNPLAGEQYF. The CDR3 DNA follows: TGTGCCAGCAGCTTCAACCCCCTAGCGGGGGAGCAGTACTTC.

The rearrangement links TRBV24-1 to TRBJ1-5; 10 positions agree with TRBD1. Germline loops: CDR1 KGHDR, CDR2 SFDVKD. This CDR3 has 17 residues. The ends lost 4 bases at V and 1 base at J; junction bases unmatched: 6. CDR3 protein: CATSDTGQGKSNQPQHF. CDR3 in DNA: TGTGCCACCAGTGACACGGGACAGGGGAAAAGCAATCAGCCCCAGCATTTT.

J is TRBJ1-5 and V is TRBV5-1; 8 nucleotides align to TRBD1. CDR1 is SGHRS, CDR2 YFSETQ, per germline. The CDR3 has 14 residues. The J segment lost 7 bases and the V segment lost 0 bases, leaving 3 bases of the junction unmatched. The CDR3: CASSLEQGGQPQHF. CDR3 coding DNA: TGCGCCAGCAGCTTGGAACAGGGGGGACAGCCCCAGCATTTT.

V usage is TRBV4-3 and J usage is TRBJ1-1; 8 nucleotides agree with TRBD1. Germline-derived CDR1 and CDR2 are LGHNA and YSLEER. The CDR3 loop spans 16 amino acids. The junction had 7 bases not matched to a gene; V was cut back by 0 bases and J by 4 bases. The CDR3 nucleotides are TGCGCCAGCAGCCAAGATACGTTTACAGGGGGCACTGAAGCTTTCTTT. Translation: CASSQDTFTGGTEAFF.

The chain carries TRBV5-1 and TRBJ2-7; TRBD2 matches at 11 bases. The CDR3 totals 13 residues. Germline V CDR1 and CDR2: SGHRS, YFSETQ. Trimming took 2 bases from V and 13 from J; bases not matched to a gene: 8. DNA for the CDR3: TGCGCCAGCAGCTTTGAACTAGCGGGAGTACGCTACTTC. Its protein product is CASSFELAGVRYF.

The chain recombines TRBV30 with TRBJ2-3; weak D call: TRBD2 (5 bases). Per germline, CDR1 GTSNPN and CDR2 SVGIG (reference sequence). The CDR3 runs 15 residues. V lost 3 bases to trimming and J lost 5 bases, with 18 bases between them. The CDR3 nucleotides read TGTGCCTGGAGCCTCCATGACTTCCGGGGAGATACGCAGTATTTT. Translation gives CAWSLHDFRGDTQYF.

This chain connects TRBV5-1 to TRBJ1-4, with TRBD1 matching 10 bases. The CDR3 length is 15 residues. CDR1 is SGHRS and CDR2 is YFSETQ in the germline V gene. Germline trimming cut 4 bases from V and 4 bases from J; bases unmatched to any gene: 4. The CDR3 spells CASSPGQGFNEKLFF. DNA of the CDR3: TGCGCCAGCAGCCCGGGACAGGGGTTTAATGAAAAACTGTTTTTT. The full variable domain, rest sourced from reference TRBV5-1 and TRBJ1-4, is KAGVTQTPRYLIKTRGQQVTLSCSPISGHRSVSWYQQTPGQGLQFLFEYFSETQRNKGNFPGRFSGRQFSNSRSEMNVSTLELGDSALYLCASSPGQGFNEKLFFGSGTQLSVL.

The chain links TRBV28 to TRBJ1-4; tentative D call: TRBD1 (5 bases). The CDR3 spans 15 residues. Trimming removed 4 bases from V and 6 bases from J, with 15 bases in between. Per the germline V gene, CDR1 is MDHEN and CDR2 is SYDVKM. The CDR3 DNA sequence: TGTGCCAGCAGTTCAAGACAGCGGAGGGATGAAAAACTGTTTTTT. As protein: CASSSRQRRDEKLFF. The whole variable domain, remainder taken from reference TRBV28 and TRBJ1-4, is DVKVTQSSRYLVKRTGEKVFLECVQDMDHENMFWYRQDPGLGLRLIYFSYDVKMKEKGDIPEGYSVSREKKERFSLILESASTNQTSMYLCASSSRQRRDEKLFFGSGTQLSVL.

V gene TRBV5-8 combines with J gene TRBJ1-5, with 7 positions matching TRBD1. The CDR3 extends over 15 amino acids. The germline V gene encodes CDR1 SGHTS and CDR2 YDEGEE. The V gene end was trimmed by 2 bases and the J gene end by 2 bases; junction bases not matched to a gene: 4. CDR3 DNA sequence: TGTGCCAGCAGCTTAGGGACAGTGGGCAATCAGCCCCAGCATTTT. Encoded protein: CASSLGTVGNQPQHF.

J is TRBJ2-7 and V is TRBV18; 9 positions match TRBD1. The junction had 15 bases not matched to a gene; V was cut back by 6 bases and J by 3 bases. The CDR3 contains 17 residues. Germline CDR1 is KGHSH and CDR2 is LQKENI. The CDR3 reads CASSPMDPTGGIYEQYF. The CDR3, as DNA: TGTGCCAGCTCGCCGATGGACCCTACAGGGGGCATCTACGAGCAGTACTTC.

V and J are TRBV5-1 and TRBJ1-2, with unresolved D. The V gene lost 3 bases and the J gene lost 3 bases, with 12 bases spanning the gap. The germline gives CDR1 SGHRS, CDR2 YFSETQ. CDR3 length: 14 residues. The chain's CDR3 is CASSSRGGDYGYTF. CDR3 in DNA: TGCGCCAGCAGCTCCCGGGGTGGTGACTATGGCTACACCTTC.

The V call is TRBV20-1, the J call TRBJ1-6, with 12 nucleotides matching TRBD1. Trimming cost V 3 bases and J 7 bases; bases outside gene matches: 7. The germline CDR1 and CDR2 sequences are DFQATT and SNEGSKA (reference sequence). The CDR3 is 16 residues long. CDR3 loop: CSASPGTGGVNSPLHF. The CDR3 region has the DNA TGCAGTGCTAGTCCCGGGACAGGGGGCGTGAATTCACCCCTCCACTTT.

V and J are TRBV30 and TRBJ1-6, with 12 bases matching TRBD1. Germline CDR1 reads GTSNPN; CDR2 reads SVGIG (reference sequence). The trim removed 1 base at V and 13 bases at J, leaving 2 bases unmatched. This CDR3 contains 13 residues. The CDR3 protein is CAWSGDRGLPLHF. The CDR3 coding sequence is TGTGCCTGGAGTGGGGACAGGGGGCTTCCCCTCCACTTT.

The V call is TRBV9, the J call TRBJ2-1, with 7 bases that match TRBD1. J gave up 0 bases and V 7 bases, and 4 bases lay outside the gene matches. CDR3 length: 14 residues. The V gene's germline CDR1 is SGDLS and CDR2 YYNGEE. This CDR3 is CASERDSSYNEQFF. The DNA for the CDR3 is TGTGCCAGCGAACGGGACAGCTCCTACAATGAGCAGTTCTTC.